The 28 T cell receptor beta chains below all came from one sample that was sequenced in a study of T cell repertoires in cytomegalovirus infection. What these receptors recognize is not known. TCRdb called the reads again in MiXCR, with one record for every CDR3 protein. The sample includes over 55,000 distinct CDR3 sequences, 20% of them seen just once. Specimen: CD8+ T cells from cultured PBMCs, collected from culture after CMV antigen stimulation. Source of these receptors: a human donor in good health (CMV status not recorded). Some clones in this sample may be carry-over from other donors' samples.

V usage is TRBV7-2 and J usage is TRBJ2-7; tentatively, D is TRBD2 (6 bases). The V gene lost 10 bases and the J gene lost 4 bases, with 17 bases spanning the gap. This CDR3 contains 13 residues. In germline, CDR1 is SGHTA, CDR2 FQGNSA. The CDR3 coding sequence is TGTGCCACCCGCCGCGGGGAGAGGTACGAGCAGTACTTC. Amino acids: CATRRGERYEQYF.

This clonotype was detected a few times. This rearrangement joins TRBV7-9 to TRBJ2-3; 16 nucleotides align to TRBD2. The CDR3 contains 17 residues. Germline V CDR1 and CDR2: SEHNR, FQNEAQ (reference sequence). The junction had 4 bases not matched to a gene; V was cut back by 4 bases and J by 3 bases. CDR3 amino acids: CASSSGLAGGPTDTQYF. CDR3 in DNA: TGTGCCAGCAGCTCGGGACTAGCGGGGGGGCCGACAGATACGCAGTATTTT.

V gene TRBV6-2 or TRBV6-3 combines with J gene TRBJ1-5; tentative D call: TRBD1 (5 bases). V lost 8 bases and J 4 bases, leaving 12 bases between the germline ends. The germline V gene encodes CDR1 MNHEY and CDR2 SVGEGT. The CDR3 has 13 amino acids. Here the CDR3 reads CASDDRTNQPQHF. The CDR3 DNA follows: TGTGCCAGCGACGACAGAACTAATCAGCCCCAGCATTTT.

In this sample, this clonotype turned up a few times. CDR3 residues: CASSQGELAGRADPQYF. CDR3 sequence (DNA): TGTGCCAGCAGCCAAGGGGAACTAGCGGGGAGAGCCGATCCGCAGTATTTT. The chain is built from TRBV14 and TRBJ2-3; 10 positions agree with TRBD2. The CDR3 loop spans 17 amino acids. Germline CDR1 reads SGHDN; CDR2 reads FVKESK. The ends lost 1 base at V and 10 bases at J; junction bases unmatched: 14.

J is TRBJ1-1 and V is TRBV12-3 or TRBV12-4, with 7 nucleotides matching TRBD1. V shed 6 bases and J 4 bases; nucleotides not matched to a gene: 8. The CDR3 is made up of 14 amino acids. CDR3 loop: CASSQTGFGTEAFF. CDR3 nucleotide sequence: TGTGCCAGCAGCCAGACAGGGTTCGGCACTGAAGCTTTCTTT.

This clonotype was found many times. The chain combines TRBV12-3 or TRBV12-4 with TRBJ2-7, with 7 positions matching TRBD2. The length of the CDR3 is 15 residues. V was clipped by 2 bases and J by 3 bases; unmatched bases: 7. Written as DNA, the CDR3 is TGTGCCAGCAGTTTATTTCGACTAGCCCGCTACGAGCAGTACTTC. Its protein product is CASSLFRLARYEQYF.

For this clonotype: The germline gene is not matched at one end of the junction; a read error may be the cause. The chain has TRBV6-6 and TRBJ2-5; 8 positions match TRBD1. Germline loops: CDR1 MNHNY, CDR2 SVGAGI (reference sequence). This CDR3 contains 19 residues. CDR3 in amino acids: CASSWVAQGVSGTQGTQYF. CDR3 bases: TGTGCCAGCAGTTGGGTAGCACAGGGGGTTTCCGGAACCCAAGGGACCCAGTACTTC.

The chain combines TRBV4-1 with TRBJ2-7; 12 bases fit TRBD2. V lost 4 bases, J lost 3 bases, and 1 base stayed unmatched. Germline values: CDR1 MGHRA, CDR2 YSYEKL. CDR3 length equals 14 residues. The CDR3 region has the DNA TGCGCCAGCAGCCTGACTAGCGGGGGCTACGAGCAGTACTTC. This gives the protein CASSLTSGGYEQYF.

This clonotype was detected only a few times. The CDR3 nucleotides are TGTGCCAGCAGCTTACCCAGGGAGGAACTGTTTTTT. Its translation is CASSLPREELFF. V is TRBV7-9 and J is TRBJ1-4; TRBD1 is a possible D gene (5 bases). Trimming cost V 2 bases and J 12 bases, with 10 bases left between them. This CDR3 is built from 12 residues. Germline V gene data show CDR1 as SEHNR and CDR2 as FQNEAQ (reference sequence).

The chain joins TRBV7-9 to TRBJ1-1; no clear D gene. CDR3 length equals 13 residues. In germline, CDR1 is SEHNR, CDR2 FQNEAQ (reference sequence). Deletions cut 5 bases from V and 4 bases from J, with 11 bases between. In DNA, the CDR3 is TGTGCCAGCAGCCTGGCATTCGGCACTGAAGCTTTCTTT. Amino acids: CASSLAFGTEAFF.

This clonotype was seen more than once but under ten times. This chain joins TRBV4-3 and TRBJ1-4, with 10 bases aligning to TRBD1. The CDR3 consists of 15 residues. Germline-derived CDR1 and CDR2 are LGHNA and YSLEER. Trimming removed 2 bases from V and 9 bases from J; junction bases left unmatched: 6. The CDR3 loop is CASSQTGTGVQKLFF. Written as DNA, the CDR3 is TGCGCCAGCAGCCAAACCGGGACAGGGGTACAAAAACTGTTTTTT.

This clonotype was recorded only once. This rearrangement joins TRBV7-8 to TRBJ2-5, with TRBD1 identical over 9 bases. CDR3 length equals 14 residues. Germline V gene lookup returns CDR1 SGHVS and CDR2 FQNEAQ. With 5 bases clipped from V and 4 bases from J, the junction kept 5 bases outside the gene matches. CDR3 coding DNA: TGTGCCAGCAGCCACGGACAGGGGAGAGAGACCCAGTACTTC. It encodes CASSHGQGRETQYF.

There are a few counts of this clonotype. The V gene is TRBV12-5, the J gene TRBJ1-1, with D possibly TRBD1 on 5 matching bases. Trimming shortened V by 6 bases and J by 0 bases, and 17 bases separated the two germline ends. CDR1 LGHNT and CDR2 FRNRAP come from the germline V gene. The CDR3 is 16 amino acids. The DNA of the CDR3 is TGTGCTAGTGGCTCAGGGACGGACATTATGAACACTGAAGCTTTCTTT. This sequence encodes CASGSGTDIMNTEAFF.

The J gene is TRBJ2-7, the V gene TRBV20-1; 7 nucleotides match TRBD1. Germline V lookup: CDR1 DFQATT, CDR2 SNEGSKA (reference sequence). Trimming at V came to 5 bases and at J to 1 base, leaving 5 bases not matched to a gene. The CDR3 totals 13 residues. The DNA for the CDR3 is TGCAGTGCTCTCCGGGACAGTTCCTACGAGCAGTACTTC. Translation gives CSALRDSSYEQYF.

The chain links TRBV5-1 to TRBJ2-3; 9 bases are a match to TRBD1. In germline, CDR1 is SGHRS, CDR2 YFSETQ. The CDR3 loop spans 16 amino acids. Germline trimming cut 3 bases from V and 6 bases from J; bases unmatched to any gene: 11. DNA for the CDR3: TGCGCCAGCAGCTGGACCGGGACAGGGCCGAAGGATACGCAGTATTTT. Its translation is CASSWTGTGPKDTQYF.

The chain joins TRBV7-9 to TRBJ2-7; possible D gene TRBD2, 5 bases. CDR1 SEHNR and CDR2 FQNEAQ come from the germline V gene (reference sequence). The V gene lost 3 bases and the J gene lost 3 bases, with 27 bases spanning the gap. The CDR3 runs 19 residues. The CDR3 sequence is CASSFRPGGQNREIYEQYF. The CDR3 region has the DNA TGTGCCAGCAGCTTCCGACCCGGCGGGCAAAACAGAGAAATCTACGAGCAGTACTTC. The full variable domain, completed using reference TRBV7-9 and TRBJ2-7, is DTGVSQNPRHKITKRGQNVTFRCDPISEHNRLYWYRQTLGQGPEFLTYFQNEAQLEKSRLLSDRFSAERPKGSFSTLEIQRTEQGDSAMYLCASSFRPGGQNREIYEQYFGPGTRLTVT.

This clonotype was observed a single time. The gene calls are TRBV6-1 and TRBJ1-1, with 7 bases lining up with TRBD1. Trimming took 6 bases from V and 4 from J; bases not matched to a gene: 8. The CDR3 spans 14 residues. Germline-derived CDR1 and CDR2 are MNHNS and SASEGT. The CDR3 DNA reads TGTGCCAGCAGACCAACAGACAGGGCCACTGAAGCTTTCTTT. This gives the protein CASRPTDRATEAFF.

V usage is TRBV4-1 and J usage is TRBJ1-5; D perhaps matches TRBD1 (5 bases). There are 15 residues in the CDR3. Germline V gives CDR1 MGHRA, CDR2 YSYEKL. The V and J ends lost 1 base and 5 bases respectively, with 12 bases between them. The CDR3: CASSQVYRSDQPQHF. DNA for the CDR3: TGCGCCAGCAGCCAAGTCTACAGGAGCGATCAGCCCCAGCATTTT.

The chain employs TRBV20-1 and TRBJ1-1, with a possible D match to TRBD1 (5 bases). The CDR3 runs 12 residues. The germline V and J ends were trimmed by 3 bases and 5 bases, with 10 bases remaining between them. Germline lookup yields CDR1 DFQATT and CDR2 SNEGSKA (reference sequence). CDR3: CSASPGQTEAFF. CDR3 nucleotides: TGCAGTGCTAGTCCGGGGCAAACTGAAGCTTTCTTT.

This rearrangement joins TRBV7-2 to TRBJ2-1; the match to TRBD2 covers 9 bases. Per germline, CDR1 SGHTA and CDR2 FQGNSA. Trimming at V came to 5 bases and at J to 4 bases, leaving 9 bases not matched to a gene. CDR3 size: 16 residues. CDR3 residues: CASSPLAGAQYNEQFF. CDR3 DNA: TGTGCCAGCAGCCCCTTAGCGGGAGCCCAATACAATGAGCAGTTCTTC.

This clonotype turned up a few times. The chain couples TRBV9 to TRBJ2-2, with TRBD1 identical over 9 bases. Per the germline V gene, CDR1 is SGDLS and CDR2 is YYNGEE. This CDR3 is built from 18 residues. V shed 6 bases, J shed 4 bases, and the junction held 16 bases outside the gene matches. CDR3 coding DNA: TGTGCCAGCACCGAAGATCAAGCCGGGACAGGGATCACCGGGGAGCTGTTTTTT. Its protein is CASTEDQAGTGITGELFF.

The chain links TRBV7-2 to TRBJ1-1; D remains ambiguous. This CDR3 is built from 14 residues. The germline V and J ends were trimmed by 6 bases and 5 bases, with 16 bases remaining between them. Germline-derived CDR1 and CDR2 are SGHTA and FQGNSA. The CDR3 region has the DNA TGTGCCAGCAGTTCCCATCGTTCAAGAACTGAAGCTTTCTTT. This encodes CASSSHRSRTEAFF.

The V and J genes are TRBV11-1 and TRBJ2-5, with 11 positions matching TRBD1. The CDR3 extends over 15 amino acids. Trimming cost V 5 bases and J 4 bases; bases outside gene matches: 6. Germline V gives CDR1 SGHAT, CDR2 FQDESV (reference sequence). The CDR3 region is CASSLDRGRGETQYF. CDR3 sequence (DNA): TGTGCCAGCAGCCTGGACAGGGGGCGCGGAGAGACCCAGTACTTC.

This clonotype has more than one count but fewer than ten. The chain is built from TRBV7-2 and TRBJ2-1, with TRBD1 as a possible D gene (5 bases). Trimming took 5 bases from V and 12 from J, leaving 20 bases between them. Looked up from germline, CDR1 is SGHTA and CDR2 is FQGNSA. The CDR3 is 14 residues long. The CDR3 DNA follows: TGTGCCAGCAGCGCCGGCCGGGCCTTCCAGGGGCAGTTCTTC. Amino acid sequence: CASSAGRAFQGQFF.

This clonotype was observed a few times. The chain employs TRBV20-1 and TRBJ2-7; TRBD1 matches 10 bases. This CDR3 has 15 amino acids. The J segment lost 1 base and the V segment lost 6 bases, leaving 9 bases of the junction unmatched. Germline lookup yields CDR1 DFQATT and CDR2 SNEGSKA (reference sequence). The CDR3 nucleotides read TGCAGTGCCAATACCATGGACAGGGGGTCCTACGAGCAGTACTTC. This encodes CSANTMDRGSYEQYF.

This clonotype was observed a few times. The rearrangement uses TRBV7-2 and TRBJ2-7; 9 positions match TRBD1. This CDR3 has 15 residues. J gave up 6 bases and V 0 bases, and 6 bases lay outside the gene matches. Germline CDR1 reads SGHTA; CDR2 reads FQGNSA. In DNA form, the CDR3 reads TGTGCCAGCAGCTTAGCAGAGGGGACAGGGTTCGAGCAGTACTTC. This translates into CASSLAEGTGFEQYF.

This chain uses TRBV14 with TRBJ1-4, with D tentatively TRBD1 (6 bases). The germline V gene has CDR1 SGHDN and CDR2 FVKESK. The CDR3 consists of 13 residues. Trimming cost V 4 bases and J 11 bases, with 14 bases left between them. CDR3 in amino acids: CASSLFGGRKLFF. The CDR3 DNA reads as TGTGCCAGCAGCCTCTTCGGGGGGCGGAAACTGTTTTTT.

CDR3 sequence (DNA): TGTGCCAGCAGCGGGGGACAGGGGGTTAGCTACGAGCAGTACTTC. It codes for CASSGGQGVSYEQYF. The chain couples TRBV7-9 to TRBJ2-7; 11 bases are a match to TRBD1. The CDR3 loop spans 15 amino acids. Per germline, CDR1 SEHNR and CDR2 FQNEAQ (reference sequence). After removal of 5 bases from V and 3 bases from J, the junction contained 6 bases not matched to a gene.